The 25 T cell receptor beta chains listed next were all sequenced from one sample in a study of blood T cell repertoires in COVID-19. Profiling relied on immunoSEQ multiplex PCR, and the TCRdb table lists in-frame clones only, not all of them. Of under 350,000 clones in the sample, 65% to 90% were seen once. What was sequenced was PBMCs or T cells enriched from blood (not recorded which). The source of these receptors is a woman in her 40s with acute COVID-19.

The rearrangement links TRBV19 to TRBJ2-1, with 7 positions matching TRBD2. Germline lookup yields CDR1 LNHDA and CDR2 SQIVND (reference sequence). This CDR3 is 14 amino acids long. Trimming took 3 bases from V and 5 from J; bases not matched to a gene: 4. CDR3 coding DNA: TGTGCCAGTAGTATTGGGGGGGTTAACAATGAGCAGTTCTTC. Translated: CASSIGGVNNEQFF.

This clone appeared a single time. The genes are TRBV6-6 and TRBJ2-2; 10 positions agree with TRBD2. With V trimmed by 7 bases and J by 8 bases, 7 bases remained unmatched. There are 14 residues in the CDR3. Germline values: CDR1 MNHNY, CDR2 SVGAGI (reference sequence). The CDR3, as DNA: TGTGCCAGCAAGAGCGGGGGGGATTCAGGGGAGCTGTTTTTT. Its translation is CASKSGGDSGELFF.

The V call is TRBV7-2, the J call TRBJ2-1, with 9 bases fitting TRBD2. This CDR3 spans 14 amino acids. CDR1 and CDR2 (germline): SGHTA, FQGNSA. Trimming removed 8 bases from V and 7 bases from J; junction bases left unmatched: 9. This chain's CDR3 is CASLAGKGRNEQFF. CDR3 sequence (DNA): TGTGCCAGCCTAGCGGGGAAGGGGCGAAATGAGCAGTTCTTC. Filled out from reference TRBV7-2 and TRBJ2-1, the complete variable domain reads GAGVSQSPSNKVTEKGKDVELRCDPISGHTALYWYRQSLGQGLEFLIYFQGNSAPDKSGLPSDRFSAERTGGSVSTLTIQRTQQEDSAVYLCASLAGKGRNEQFFGPGTRLTVL.

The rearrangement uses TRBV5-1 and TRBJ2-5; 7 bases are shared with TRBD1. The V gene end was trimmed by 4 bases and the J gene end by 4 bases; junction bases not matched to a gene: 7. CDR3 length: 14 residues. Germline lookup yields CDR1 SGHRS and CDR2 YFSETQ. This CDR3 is CASSPDRVRETQYF. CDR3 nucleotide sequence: TGCGCCAGCAGCCCCGACAGGGTACGAGAGACCCAGTACTTC.

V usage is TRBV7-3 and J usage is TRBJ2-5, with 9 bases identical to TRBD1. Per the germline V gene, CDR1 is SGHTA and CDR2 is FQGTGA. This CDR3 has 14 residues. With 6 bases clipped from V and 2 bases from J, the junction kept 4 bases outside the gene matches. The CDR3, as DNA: TGTGCCAGCAGTCCGGACAGGGGTCAAGAGACCCAGTACTTC. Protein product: CASSPDRGQETQYF.

The CDR3 region is CASSPPSGGVGETQYF. In DNA form, the CDR3 reads TGTGCCAGCAGCCCACCTAGCGGGGGGGTAGGAGAGACCCAGTACTTC. The J gene is TRBJ2-5, the V gene TRBV7-8; 12 nucleotides match TRBD2. The CDR3 extends over 16 amino acids. V lost 5 bases and J lost 4; bases outside the gene matches: 8. Germline V gene data show CDR1 as SGHVS and CDR2 as FQNEAQ.

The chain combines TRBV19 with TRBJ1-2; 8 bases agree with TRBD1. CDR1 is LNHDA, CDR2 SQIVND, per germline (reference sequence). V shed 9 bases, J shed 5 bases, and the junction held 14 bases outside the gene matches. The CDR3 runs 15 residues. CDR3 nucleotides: TGTGCCAGCGCCCGCCAAATGACAGGGGTATATGGCTACACCTTC. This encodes CASARQMTGVYGYTF. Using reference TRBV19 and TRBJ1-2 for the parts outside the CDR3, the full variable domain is DGGITQSPKYLFRKEGQNVTLSCEQNLNHDAMYWYRQDPGQGLRLIYYSQIVNDFQKGDIAEGYSVSREKKESFPLTVTSAQKNPTAFYLCASARQMTGVYGYTFGSGTRLTVV.

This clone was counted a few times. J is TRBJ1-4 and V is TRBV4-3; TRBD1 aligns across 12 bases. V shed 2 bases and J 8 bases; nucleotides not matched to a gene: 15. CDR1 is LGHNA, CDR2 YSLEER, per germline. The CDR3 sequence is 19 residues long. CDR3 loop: CASSQNRAGTGGVREKLFF. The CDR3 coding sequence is TGCGCCAGCAGCCAAAACCGGGCCGGGACAGGGGGCGTGAGGGAAAAACTGTTTTTT.

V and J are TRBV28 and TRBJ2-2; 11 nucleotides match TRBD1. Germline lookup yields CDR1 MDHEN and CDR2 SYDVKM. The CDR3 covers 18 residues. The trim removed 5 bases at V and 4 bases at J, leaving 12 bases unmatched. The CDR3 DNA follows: TGTGCCAGCAGTACCTACCCCTGGGACAGGGGGGGCACCGGGGAGCTGTTTTTT. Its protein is CASSTYPWDRGGTGELFF.

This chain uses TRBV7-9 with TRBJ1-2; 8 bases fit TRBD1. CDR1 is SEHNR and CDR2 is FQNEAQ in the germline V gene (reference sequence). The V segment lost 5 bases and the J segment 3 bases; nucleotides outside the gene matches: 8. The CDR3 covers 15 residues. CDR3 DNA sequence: TGTGCCAGCAGCCACCCATGGACAGGGCACTATGGCTACACCTTC. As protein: CASSHPWTGHYGYTF.

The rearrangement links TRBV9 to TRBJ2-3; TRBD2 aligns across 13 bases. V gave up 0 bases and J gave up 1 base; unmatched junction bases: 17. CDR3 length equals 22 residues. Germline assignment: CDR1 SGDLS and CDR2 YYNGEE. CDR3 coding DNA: TGTGCCAGCAGCGTAGAATCTTACATCGAGAGACTAGCGGGAGGACGCACAGATACGCAGTATTTT. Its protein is CASSVESYIERLAGGRTDTQYF.

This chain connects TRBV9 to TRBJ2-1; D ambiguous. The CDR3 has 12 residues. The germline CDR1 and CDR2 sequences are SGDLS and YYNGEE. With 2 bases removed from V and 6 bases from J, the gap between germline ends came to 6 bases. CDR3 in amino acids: CASSVPRNEQFF. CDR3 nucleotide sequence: TGTGCCAGCAGCGTCCCCCGCAATGAGCAGTTCTTC.

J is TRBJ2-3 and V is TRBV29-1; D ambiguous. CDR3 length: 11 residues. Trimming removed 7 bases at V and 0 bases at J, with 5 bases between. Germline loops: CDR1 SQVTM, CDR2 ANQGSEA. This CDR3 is CSGGSTDTQYF. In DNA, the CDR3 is TGCAGCGGCGGTAGCACAGATACGCAGTATTTT.

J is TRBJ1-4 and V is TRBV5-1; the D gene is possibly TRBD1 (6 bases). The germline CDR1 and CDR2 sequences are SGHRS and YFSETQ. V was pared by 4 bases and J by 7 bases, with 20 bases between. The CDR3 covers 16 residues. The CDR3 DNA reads TGCGCCAGCAGCCCGGGGGGGGCCCCTATGGCTGAAAAACTGTTTTTT. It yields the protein CASSPGGAPMAEKLFF.

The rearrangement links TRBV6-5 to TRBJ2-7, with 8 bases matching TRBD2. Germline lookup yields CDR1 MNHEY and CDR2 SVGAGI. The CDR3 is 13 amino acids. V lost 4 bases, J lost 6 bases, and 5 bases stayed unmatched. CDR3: CASSSGRAVEQYF. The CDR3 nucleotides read TGTGCCAGCAGTTCCGGGAGGGCAGTCGAGCAGTACTTC.

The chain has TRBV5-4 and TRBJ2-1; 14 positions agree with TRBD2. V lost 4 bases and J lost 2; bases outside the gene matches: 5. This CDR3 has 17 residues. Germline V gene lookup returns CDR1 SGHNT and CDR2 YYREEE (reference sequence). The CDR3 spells CASSPGTSGRAYNEQFF. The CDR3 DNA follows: TGTGCCAGCAGCCCCGGGACTAGCGGGAGAGCCTACAATGAGCAGTTCTTC.

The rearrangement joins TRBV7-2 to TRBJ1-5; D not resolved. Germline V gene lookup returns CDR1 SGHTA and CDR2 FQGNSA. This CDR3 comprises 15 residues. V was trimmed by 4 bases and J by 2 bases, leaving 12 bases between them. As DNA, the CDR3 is TGTGCCAGCAGCTCAGGAGGGTATGGCAATCAGCCCCAGCATTTT. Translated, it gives CASSSGGYGNQPQHF.

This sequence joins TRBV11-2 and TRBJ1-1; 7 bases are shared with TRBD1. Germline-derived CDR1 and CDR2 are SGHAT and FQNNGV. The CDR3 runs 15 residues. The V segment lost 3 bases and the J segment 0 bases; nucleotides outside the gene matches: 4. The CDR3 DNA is TGTGCCAGCAGCTTTACAGGGGAGATGAACACTGAAGCTTTCTTT. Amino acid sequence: CASSFTGEMNTEAFF.

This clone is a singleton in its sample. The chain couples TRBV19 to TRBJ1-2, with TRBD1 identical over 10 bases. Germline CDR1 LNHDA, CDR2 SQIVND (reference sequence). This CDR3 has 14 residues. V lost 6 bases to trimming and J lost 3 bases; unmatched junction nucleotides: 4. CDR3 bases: TGTGCCAGTAGCAGAGGACAGGGGGACTATGGCTACACCTTC. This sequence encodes CASSRGQGDYGYTF.

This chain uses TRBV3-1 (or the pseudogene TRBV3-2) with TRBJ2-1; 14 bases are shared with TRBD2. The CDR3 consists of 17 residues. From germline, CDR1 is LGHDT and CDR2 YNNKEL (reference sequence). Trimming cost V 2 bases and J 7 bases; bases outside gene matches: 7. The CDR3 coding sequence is TGTGCCAGCAGCCAAATAGGACTAGCGGGGGGCTGGAATGAGCAGTTCTTC. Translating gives CASSQIGLAGGWNEQFF.

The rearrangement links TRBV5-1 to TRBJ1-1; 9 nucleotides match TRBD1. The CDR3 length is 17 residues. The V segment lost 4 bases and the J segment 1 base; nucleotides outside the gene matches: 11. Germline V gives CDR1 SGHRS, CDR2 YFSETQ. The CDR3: CASSPRWGGQGNTEAFF. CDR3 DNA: TGCGCCAGCAGCCCCCGGTGGGGGGGACAGGGGAACACTGAAGCTTTCTTT.

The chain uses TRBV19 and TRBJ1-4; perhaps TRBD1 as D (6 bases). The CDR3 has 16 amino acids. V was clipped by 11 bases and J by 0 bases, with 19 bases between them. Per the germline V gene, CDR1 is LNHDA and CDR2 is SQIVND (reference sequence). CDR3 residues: CASTHRAWATNEKLFF. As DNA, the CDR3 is TGTGCCTCTACCCACAGGGCTTGGGCAACTAATGAAAAACTGTTTTTT.

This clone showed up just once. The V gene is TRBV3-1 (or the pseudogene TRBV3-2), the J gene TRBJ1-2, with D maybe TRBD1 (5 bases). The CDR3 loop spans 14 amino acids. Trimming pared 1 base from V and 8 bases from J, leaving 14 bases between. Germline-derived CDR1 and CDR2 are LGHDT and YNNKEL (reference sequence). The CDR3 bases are TGTGCCAGCAGCCAAGCGGTGGCAGGGAAAGGCTACACCTTC. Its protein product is CASSQAVAGKGYTF.

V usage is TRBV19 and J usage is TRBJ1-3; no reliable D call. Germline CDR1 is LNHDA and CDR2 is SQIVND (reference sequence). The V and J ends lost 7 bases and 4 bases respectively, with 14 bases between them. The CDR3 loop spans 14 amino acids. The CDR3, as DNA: TGTGCCAGTACTGCTGTGAGGCCGGGAAACACCATATATTTT. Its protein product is CASTAVRPGNTIYF. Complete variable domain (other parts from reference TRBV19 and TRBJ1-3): DGGITQSPKYLFRKEGQNVTLSCEQNLNHDAMYWYRQDPGQGLRLIYYSQIVNDFQKGDIAEGYSVSREKKESFPLTVTSAQKNPTAFYLCASTAVRPGNTIYFGEGSWLTVV.

In nucleotides, the CDR3 is TGTGCCAGCAGCCAGACAGGGGCCTACGAGCAGTACTTC. Translated, it gives CASSQTGAYEQYF. J is TRBJ2-7 and V is TRBV12-3 or TRBV12-4; TRBD1 matches 8 bases. The CDR3 consists of 13 residues. V lost 6 bases, J lost 2 bases, and 3 bases stayed unmatched.